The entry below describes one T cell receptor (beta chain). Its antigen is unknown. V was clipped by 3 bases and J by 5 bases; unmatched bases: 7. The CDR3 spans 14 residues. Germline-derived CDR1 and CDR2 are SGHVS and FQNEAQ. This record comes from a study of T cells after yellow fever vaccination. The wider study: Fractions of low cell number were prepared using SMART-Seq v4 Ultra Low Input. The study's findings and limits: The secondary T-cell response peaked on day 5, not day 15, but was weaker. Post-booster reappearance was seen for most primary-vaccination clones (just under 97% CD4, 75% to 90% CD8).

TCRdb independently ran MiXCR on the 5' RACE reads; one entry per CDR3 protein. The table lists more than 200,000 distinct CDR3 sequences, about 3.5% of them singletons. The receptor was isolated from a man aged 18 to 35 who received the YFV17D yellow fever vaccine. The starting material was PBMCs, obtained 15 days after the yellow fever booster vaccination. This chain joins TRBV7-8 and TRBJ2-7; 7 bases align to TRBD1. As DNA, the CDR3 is TGTGCCAGCAGCTTCACACAGGGGTTGCACGAGCAGTACTTC. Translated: CASSFTQGLHEQYF.